This TCR beta chain was recorded in a study of blood T cell repertoires in COVID-19. Study as a whole: The United States, Italy and Spain provided the acute and convalescent COVID-19 samples. PBMCs, B-cell-depleted T cells, or T cells were the source of the cDNA or gDNA that made up the material.

In the authors' workflow: Estimation of nucleated cell counts relied on the amplification of reference gene primers. Assay used: immunoSEQ multiplex PCR; TCRdb lists only in-frame clones, some missing. That table supplies the V and J calls and clone size; D and trimming were determined from the DNA. The repertoire holds fewer than 400,000 clones, with around 83% as singletons. This CDR3 region has 15 residues. Trimming took off 8 bases at V and 4 bases at J, with 17 bases between the two ends. In germline, CDR1 is SGHNT, CDR2 YENEEA. This sequence joins TRBV11-3 and TRBJ2-2; perhaps TRBD2 as D (6 bases). The receptor's source is a man younger than 45 with active or convalescent COVID-19. Sequencing was carried out using peripheral blood. CDR3 DNA: TGTGCCAGCCGATCCGAGAGCGGGTTCACCGGGGAGCTGTTTTTT. It yields the protein CASRSESGFTGELFF.